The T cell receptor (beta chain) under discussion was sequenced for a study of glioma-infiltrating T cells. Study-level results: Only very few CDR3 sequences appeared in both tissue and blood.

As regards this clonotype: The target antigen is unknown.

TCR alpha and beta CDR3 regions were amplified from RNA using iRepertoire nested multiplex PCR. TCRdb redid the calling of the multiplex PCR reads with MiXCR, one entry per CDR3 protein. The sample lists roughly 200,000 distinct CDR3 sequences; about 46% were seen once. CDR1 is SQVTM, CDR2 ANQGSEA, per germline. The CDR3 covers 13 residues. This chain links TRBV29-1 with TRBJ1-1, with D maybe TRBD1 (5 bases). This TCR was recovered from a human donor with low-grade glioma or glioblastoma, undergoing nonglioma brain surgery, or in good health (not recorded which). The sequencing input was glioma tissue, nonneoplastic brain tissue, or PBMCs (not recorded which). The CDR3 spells CSWVQESDTEAFF. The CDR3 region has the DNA TGCAGTTGGGTACAGGAATCCGACACTGAAGCTTTCTTT.